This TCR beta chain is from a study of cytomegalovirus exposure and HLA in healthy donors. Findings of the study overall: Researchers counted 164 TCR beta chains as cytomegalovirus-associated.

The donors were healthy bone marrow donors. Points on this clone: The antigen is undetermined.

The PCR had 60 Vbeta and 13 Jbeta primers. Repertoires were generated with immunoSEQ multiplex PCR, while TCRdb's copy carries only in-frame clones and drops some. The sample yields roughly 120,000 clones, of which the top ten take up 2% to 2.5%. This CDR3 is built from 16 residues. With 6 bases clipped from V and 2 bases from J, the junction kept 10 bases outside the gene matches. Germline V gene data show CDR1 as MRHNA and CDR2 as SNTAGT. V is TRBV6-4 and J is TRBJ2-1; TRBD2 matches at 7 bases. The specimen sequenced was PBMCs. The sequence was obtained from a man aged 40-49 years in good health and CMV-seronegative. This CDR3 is CASSRVRTSAYNEQFF. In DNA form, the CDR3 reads TGTGCCAGCAGCCGCGTGAGGACTAGTGCCTACAATGAGCAGTTCTTC.